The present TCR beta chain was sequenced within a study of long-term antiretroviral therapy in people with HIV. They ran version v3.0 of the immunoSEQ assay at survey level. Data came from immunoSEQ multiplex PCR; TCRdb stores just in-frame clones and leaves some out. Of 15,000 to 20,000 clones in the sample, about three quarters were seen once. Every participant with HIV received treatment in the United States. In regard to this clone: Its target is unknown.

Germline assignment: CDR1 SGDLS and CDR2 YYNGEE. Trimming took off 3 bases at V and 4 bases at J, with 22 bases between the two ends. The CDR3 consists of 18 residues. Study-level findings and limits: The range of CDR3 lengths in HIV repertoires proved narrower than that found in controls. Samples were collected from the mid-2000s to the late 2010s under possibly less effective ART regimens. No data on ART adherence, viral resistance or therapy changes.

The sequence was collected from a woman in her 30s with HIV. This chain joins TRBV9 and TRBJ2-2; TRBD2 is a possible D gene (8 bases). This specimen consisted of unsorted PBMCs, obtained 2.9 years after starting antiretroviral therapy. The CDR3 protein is CASSGGYRGAGVTGELFF. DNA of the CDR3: TGTGCCAGCAGCGGAGGGTACAGGGGAGCGGGGGTCACCGGGGAGCTGTTTTTT. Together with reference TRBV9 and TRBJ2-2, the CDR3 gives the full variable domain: DSGVTQTPKHLITATGQRVTLRCSPRSGDLSVYWYQQSLDQGLQFLIQYYNGEERAKGNILERFSAQQFPDLHSELNLSSLELGDSALYFCASSGGYRGAGVTGELFFGEGSRLTVL.